These 27 T cell receptor beta chains share one sample of origin, sequenced in a study of read filtering for tumor transcriptome and immune sequencing. Molecular barcoded adaptors covering alpha/delta and beta/gamma chains were used on approximately 400 ng RNA. TCRdb called the reads again in MiXCR, with one record for every CDR3 protein. The sample consists of 90,000 or so distinct CDR3 sequences, about a fifth of them appearing once. The sequenced material came from a population of CD138-negative cells sorted from bone marrow. The receptors here all came from a donor at least 40 years old with multiple myeloma.

Ten or more counts support this clonotype. V and J are TRBV28 and TRBJ1-6; D is possibly TRBD1 (5 bases). Germline V gives CDR1 MDHEN, CDR2 SYDVKM. CDR3 size: 15 residues. Between the trimmed V and J ends, which lost 7 bases and 5 bases, there was a span of 15 bases. For the CDR3, the DNA is TGTGCCAGCACCCCATCCGGGGGGAATAATTCACCCCTCCACTTT. Amino acid sequence: CASTPSGGNNSPLHF.

The rearrangement links TRBV29-1 to TRBJ2-7, with D unresolved. This CDR3 spans 14 amino acids. Trimming removed 7 bases at V and 7 bases at J, with 23 bases between. Germline V gene lookup returns CDR1 SQVTM and CDR2 ANQGSEA. The CDR3 nucleotides read TGCAGCGCCTCCTCGGCCCAGATTAATCGGGAGCAGTACTTC. Residues: CSASSAQINREQYF.

This clonotype came up many times. This chain connects TRBV7-3 to TRBJ2-6; D is uncertain. Germline assignment: CDR1 SGHTA and CDR2 FQGTGA. Trimming removed 2 bases from V and 0 bases from J, with 5 bases in between. The CDR3 extends over 15 amino acids. CDR3 amino acids: CASSLGDSGANVLTF. In DNA, the CDR3 is TGTGCCAGCAGCTTAGGGGACTCTGGGGCCAACGTCCTGACTTTC.

On this clonotype: It may be a read error: a sequence one base away is much more abundant. V is TRBV6-5 and J is TRBJ1-2, with D possibly being TRBD1 (5 bases). The CDR3 runs 15 residues. The germline gives CDR1 MNHEY, CDR2 SVGAGI. Trimming took 5 bases from V and 6 from J, leaving 19 bases between them. The CDR3 loop is CASSPRFRVFNGYTF. The DNA for the CDR3 is TGTGCCAGCAGTCCCCGTTTCAGGGTGTTTAATGGCTACACCTTC.

Turning to this clonotype: The conserved final phenylalanine or tryptophan is absent from the CDR3, which likely points to a read error. This sequence joins TRBV29-1 and TRBJ2-3; a possible D gene is TRBD1 (7 bases). Per germline, CDR1 SQVTM and CDR2 ANQGSEA. The CDR3 loop spans 15 amino acids. V shed 6 bases and J shed 4 bases, with 20 bases lying between them. CDR3 loop: CSVPDRRDFADTQYL. As DNA, the CDR3 is TGCAGCGTGCCGGACAGGCGGGACTTCGCAGATACGCAGTATTTA.

On this clonotype: It may be a read error: a sequence one base away is much more abundant. The chain is built from TRBV7-9 and TRBJ2-7, with D tentatively TRBD1 (5 bases). Germline V gene data show CDR1 as SEHNR and CDR2 as FQNEAQ (reference sequence). V lost 5 bases to trimming and J lost 4 bases, with 15 bases between them. The CDR3 is 14 residues long. The CDR3 sequence is CASSPQVGMYEQYF. The CDR3 DNA reads TGTGCCAGCAGCCCACAGGTGGGAATGTACGAGCAGTACTTC.

V is TRBV5-1 and J is TRBJ2-3; 9 nucleotides align to TRBD1. V lost 0 bases, J lost 4 bases, and 3 bases stayed unmatched. CDR3 length equals 15 residues. Germline V lookup: CDR1 SGHRS, CDR2 YFSETQ. This CDR3 is CASSLDRGQADTQYF. CDR3 nucleotide sequence: TGCGCCAGCAGCTTGGACAGGGGGCAGGCAGATACGCAGTATTTT.

This clonotype was counted many times. This sequence joins TRBV7-9 and TRBJ2-7; D is unclear. Between the trimmed V and J ends, which lost 2 bases and 3 bases, there was a span of 8 bases. The CDR3 spans 13 residues. Looked up from germline, CDR1 is SEHNR and CDR2 is FQNEAQ (reference sequence). The CDR3 coding sequence is TGTGCCAGCAGCTTAAGGGATAACTACGAGCAGTACTTC. It is translated as CASSLRDNYEQYF.

This clonotype was counted a single time. A much larger clone is a single base away; this may be a read error. J is TRBJ2-3 and V is TRBV7-9; no firm D call. Trimming took 4 bases from V and 6 from J, leaving 14 bases between them. There are 14 residues in the CDR3. Germline loops: CDR1 SEHNR, CDR2 FQNEAQ (reference sequence). CDR3 nucleotides: TGTGCCAGCAGCTCCCCCACCGCATCCGATACGCAGTATTTT. Protein sequence: CASSSPTASDTQYF.

This clonotype was counted a few times. The chain links TRBV30 to TRBJ2-5; 9 bases are a match to TRBD2. Germline CDR1 is GTSNPN and CDR2 is SVGIG (reference sequence). V trimming: 2 bases; J trimming: 5 bases; junction bases outside the gene matches: 6. The CDR3 is made up of 14 amino acids. The CDR3 bases are TGTGCCTGGAGTTTGCGGGGGGGCGTTGAGACCCAGTACTTC. It yields the protein CAWSLRGGVETQYF.

J is TRBJ2-1 and V is TRBV4-1; 9 bases align to TRBD2. The CDR3 has 15 residues. The junction had 6 bases not matched to a gene; V was cut back by 1 base and J by 8 bases. Germline lookup yields CDR1 MGHRA and CDR2 YSYEKL. The CDR3 DNA reads TGCGCCAGCAGCCAAGGGGGACTAGCTAGTCATGAGCAGTTCTTC. Translating gives CASSQGGLASHEQFF.

For this clonotype: Since a much larger clone is just one base distant, this may be a read error. The chain recombines TRBV7-9 with TRBJ1-2; 9 bases agree with TRBD1. The germline V gene has CDR1 SEHNR and CDR2 FQNEAQ (reference sequence). The CDR3 covers 15 residues. Here the CDR3 DNA reads TGTGCCAGCAGCTTTACAGGGGGCCCTGTCTATGGCTACGCCTTC. Amino acids: CASSFTGGPVYGYAF.

Within the sample, this clonotype is large. The chain combines TRBV7-9 with TRBJ2-5; tentatively, D is TRBD1 or TRBD2 (5 bases each). With 2 bases removed from V and 5 bases from J, the gap between germline ends came to 9 bases. Germline V gene sequence: CDR1 SEHNR, CDR2 FQNEAQ (reference sequence). The CDR3 runs 13 residues. CDR3 sequence reads: CASSLSREETQYF. CDR3 in DNA: TGTGCCAGCAGCTTAAGCAGGGAGGAGACCCAGTACTTC.

As to this clonotype: The junction does not match germline at one end; this may be a read error. V usage is TRBV6-5 and J usage is TRBJ1-1; no definite D call. The CDR3 consists of 13 residues. Germline CDR1 MNHEY, CDR2 SVGAGI. Written as DNA, the CDR3 is TGTGCCTGCAGTTACCAGGTAGGGATTGAAGCTTTCTTT. Its protein is CACSYQVGIEAFF.

This clonotype was seen many times. The chain has TRBV20-1 and TRBJ2-7; D call uncertain. Trimming removed 2 bases from V and 1 base from J, with 15 bases in between. The CDR3 totals 15 residues. The germline V gene has CDR1 DFQATT and CDR2 SNEGSKA (reference sequence). In DNA, the CDR3 is TGCAGTGCTAGAAATAGACAAGACTGGTCCTACGAGCAGTACTTC. This sequence encodes CSARNRQDWSYEQYF.

This clonotype came up a few times. The rearrangement uses TRBV19 and TRBJ1-5; TRBD1 matches at 12 bases. CDR1 and CDR2 (germline): LNHDA, SQIVND (reference sequence). This CDR3 has 18 residues. J was trimmed by 6 bases and V by 0 bases; bases with no gene match: 9. The CDR3 sequence is CASSIDPLGQGASQPQHF. CDR3 bases: TGTGCCAGTAGTATAGACCCTCTGGGACAGGGGGCGAGTCAGCCCCAGCATTTT.

In its sample, this clonotype was seen a few times. The CDR3 DNA follows: TGTGCCAGCAGCTTAGGGTCTTCTACCGGGGAGCTGTTTTTT. It codes for CASSLGSSTGELFF. The chain is built from TRBV7-3 and TRBJ2-2; no clear D gene. Germline lookup yields CDR1 SGHTA and CDR2 FQGTGA. The CDR3 covers 14 residues. V was shortened by 2 bases and J by 5 bases, with 9 bases between the two germline ends.

This clonotype occurred many times. CDR3 sequence: CASFPTGRGAEAFF. CDR3 sequence (DNA): TGTGCCAGCTTTCCGACAGGGAGGGGCGCTGAAGCTTTCTTT. The V call is TRBV18, the J call TRBJ1-1; 7 nucleotides agree with TRBD1. The CDR3 is 14 amino acids. Germline V gene sequence: CDR1 KGHSH, CDR2 LQKENI. V shed 7 bases, J shed 6 bases, and the junction held 11 bases outside the gene matches. Full variable domain (rest looked up from reference TRBV18 and TRBJ1-1): NAGVMQNPRHLVRRRGQEARLRCSPMKGHSHVYWYRQLPEEGLKFMVYLQKENIIDESGMPKERFSAEFPKEGPSILRIQQVVRGDSAAYFCASFPTGRGAEAFFGQGTRLTVV.

The chain is built from TRBV5-1 and TRBJ2-7; no clear D gene. CDR3 size: 13 residues. V lost 2 bases and J lost 3, with 9 bases in between. The germline V gene encodes CDR1 SGHRS and CDR2 YFSETQ. The CDR3 spells CASSFDPIYEQYF. CDR3 sequence (DNA): TGCGCCAGCAGCTTCGACCCGATCTACGAGCAGTACTTC.

The CDR3 here is CASSINRGRGEKLFF. CDR3 in DNA: TGTGCCAGCAGCATAAACAGGGGGCGGGGAGAAAAACTGTTTTTT. The chain links TRBV12-3 or TRBV12-4 to TRBJ1-4, with 9 nucleotides matching TRBD1. V lost 6 bases, J lost 8 bases, and 10 bases stayed unmatched. This CDR3 region has 15 residues.

This clonotype has a count of ten or more. The rearrangement joins TRBV6-1 to TRBJ2-1, with 7 bases aligning to TRBD2. CDR1 and CDR2 from the germline V gene are MNHNS and SASEGT. This CDR3 has 17 residues. The V segment lost 4 bases and the J segment 4 bases; nucleotides outside the gene matches: 13. This CDR3 is CASSALIGGTDYNEQFF. CDR3 DNA sequence: TGTGCCAGCAGTGCCCTGATCGGGGGGACTGATTACAATGAGCAGTTCTTC.

About this clonotype: A much larger clone lies one base from this, so it may be a read error. The chain has TRBV7-2 and TRBJ2-5; no definite D call. V lost 10 bases and J 10 bases, leaving 10 bases between the germline ends. This CDR3 is built from 9 residues. CDR1 and CDR2 from the germline V gene are SGHTA and FQGNSA. The CDR3 DNA reads as TGTGCCATCACCCACGACCAGTACTTC. It is translated as CAITHDQYF.

The genes are TRBV11-2 and TRBJ2-3; perhaps TRBD1 as D (6 bases). This CDR3 has 17 amino acids. Germline V lookup: CDR1 SGHAT, CDR2 FQNNGV. V dropped 5 bases and J dropped 4 bases, with 22 bases sitting between them. DNA for the CDR3: TGTGCCAGCAGCCGCCGAAAAACAGGGTTCATCGCAGATACGCAGTATTTT. Amino acids: CASSRRKTGFIADTQYF.

This clonotype occurred many times. The chain joins TRBV4-2 to TRBJ2-2; the match to TRBD1 covers 11 bases. CDR3 size: 15 residues. Germline CDR1 and CDR2: LGHNA and YNFKEQ. V shed 3 bases and J 8 bases; nucleotides not matched to a gene: 5. CDR3 sequence reads: CASSHLGQGAGELFF. CDR3 DNA sequence: TGTGCCAGCAGCCATTTAGGACAGGGGGCTGGGGAGCTGTTTTTT.

This clonotype was observed at least ten times. The CDR3 DNA is TGTGCCAGCAGCCCGAACTGGGTCACAGATACGCAGTATTTT. Encoded protein: CASSPNWVTDTQYF. The V and J genes are TRBV7-2 and TRBJ2-3; D remains unclear. CDR1 SGHTA and CDR2 FQGNSA come from the germline V gene. Trimming took 5 bases from V and 2 from J, leaving 11 bases between them. The CDR3 loop spans 14 amino acids.

A note on this clonotype: This may stem from a read error, because a much larger clone lies one nucleotide away. The V and J genes are TRBV2 and TRBJ2-5; D not resolved. The CDR3 contains 13 residues. The V end was cut by 7 bases, the J end by 5 bases, with 14 bases between. CDR1 and CDR2 (germline): SNHLY, FYNNEI. CDR3 loop: CASILQSQETQYF. The CDR3 DNA reads TGTGCCAGCATCCTACAGTCACAGGAGACCCAGTACTTC. The full variable domain, in which reference TRBV2 and TRBJ2-5 provide the parts outside the CDR3, is EPEVTQTPSHQVTQMGQEVILRCVPISNHLYFYWYRQILGQKVEFLVSFYNNEISEKSEIFDDQFSVERPDGSNFTLKIRSTKLEDSAMYFCASILQSQETQYFGPGTRLLVL.

This clonotype has a count of ten or more. The chain couples TRBV19 to TRBJ1-2, with 9 nucleotides matching TRBD1. The CDR3 runs to 13 residues. Looked up from germline, CDR1 is LNHDA and CDR2 is SQIVND (reference sequence). The V and J ends lost 5 bases and 8 bases, in that order; junction bases with no gene match: 6. DNA of the CDR3: TGTGCCAGTAGTCCCTGGACAGGGGAAGGCTACACCTTC. Translation: CASSPWTGEGYTF.